A single T cell receptor (beta chain) is shown here with its context. Its cognate antigen is unknown. CDR3 length: 14 amino acids. Germline CDR1 and CDR2: SGHNT and YENEEA. V lost 1 base and J lost 0, with 4 bases in between. This specimen comes from a study of radiation and T cells in renal cell carcinoma. Stated time point: blood 2 weeks post-SBRT. Treatment described: 15 Gy SBRT to primary tumor, nephrectomy 4 weeks later. Study results and caveats: From baseline, blood top tumor clonotypes peaked at 2 weeks post-radiation.

TCRdb's table, derived via immunoSEQ multiplex PCR, lists solely in-frame clones and lacks some. This sample has around 60,000 clones; around 78% occur once, and the top ten carry roughly 7.4%. The sample here was blood, taken from a patient whose treatment included radiotherapy and nephrectomy. This sequence was found in a man between 60 and 75 years old with renal cell carcinoma. V gene TRBV11-3 combines with J gene TRBJ1-3; D remains ambiguous. The CDR3 DNA reads as TGTGCCAGCAGCTTAGTGAGCTCTGGAAACACCATATATTTT. Translation gives CASSLVSSGNTIYF.